A selection of T cell receptor beta chains follows, all from one sample in a study of T cell responses to AZD1222 COVID-19 vaccine. Measured with immunoSEQ multiplex PCR; TCRdb has only the in-frame clones, and not every one. The table includes approximately 100,000 clones, around 90% detected once. The sample was peripheral blood, taken on day 0 of AZD1222 vaccination. The source of these receptors is an adult in good health. CDR3s include the opening cysteine and the closing phenylalanine or tryptophan. A D gene is named only where the DNA matches it firmly. Not all rows give a size; the values are once, few, many and, for expanded clones, a class.

d_call: .
v_call: TRBV7-3
clone_size: .
j_call: TRBJ2-2
cdr3_nt: TGTGCCAGCAGCTTCGGTGCTCCCGCGAACACCGGGGAGCTGTTTTTT
cdr3_aa: CASSFGAPANTGELFF

d_call: .
v_call: TRBV7-3
clone_size: .
j_call: TRBJ2-1
cdr3_nt: TGTGCCAGCAGCTTAAATCGCGATGAGCAGTTCTTC
cdr3_aa: CASSLNRDEQFF

d_call: TRBD1
v_call: TRBV6-5
clone_size: .
j_call: TRBJ2-7
cdr3_nt: TGTGCCAGCATTTATAGGACAGGAACGTCCTACGAGCAGTACTTC
cdr3_aa: CASIYRTGTSYEQYF

d_call: .
v_call: TRBV2
clone_size: .
j_call: TRBJ2-3
cdr3_nt: TGTGCCAGCAGTGAAGCTTCGGCCCGCACAGATACGCAGTATTTT
cdr3_aa: CASSEASARTDTQYF

d_call: TRBD1
v_call: TRBV28
clone_size: .
j_call: TRBJ2-7
cdr3_nt: TGTGCCAGCAGTCCCCGGGACAGTAGCTCCTACGAGCAGTACTTC
cdr3_aa: CASSPRDSSSYEQYF

d_call: .
v_call: TRBV27
clone_size: .
j_call: TRBJ1-2
cdr3_nt: TGTGCCAGCACCCAGACCTATGACACCAGTAATGGCTACACCTTC
cdr3_aa: CASTQTYDTSNGYTF

d_call: TRBD1
v_call: TRBV4-1
clone_size: once
j_call: TRBJ1-1
cdr3_nt: TGCGCCAGCAGCAAGTTACCGGGACAGGGAGCGAACACTGAAGCTTTCTTT
cdr3_aa: CASSKLPGQGANTEAFF

d_call: TRBD2
v_call: TRBV7-9
clone_size: .
j_call: TRBJ2-1
cdr3_nt: TGTGCCAGCAGCTTCTGGGAGGGACACAATGAGCAGTTCTTC
cdr3_aa: CASSFWEGHNEQFF

d_call: .
v_call: TRBV19
clone_size: .
j_call: TRBJ1-1
cdr3_nt: TGTGCCAGTAGTTCGGGGATCATAAACACTGAAGCTTTCTTT
cdr3_aa: CASSSGIINTEAFF

d_call: .
v_call: TRBV23-1
clone_size: once
j_call: TRBJ2-7
cdr3_nt: TGCGCCAGCTTCAGCGGGGTACAGGGTGACTCCTACGAGCAGTACTTC
cdr3_aa: CASFSGVQGDSYEQYF

d_call: TRBD1
v_call: TRBV7-9
clone_size: .
j_call: TRBJ1-2
cdr3_nt: TGTGCCAGCAGCCCCCGGGACAGGGCCTATGGCTACACCTTC
cdr3_aa: CASSPRDRAYGYTF

d_call: .
v_call: TRBV24-1
clone_size: .
j_call: TRBJ2-6
cdr3_nt: TGTGCCACCAGTGATTCGACAGCCTCCTCTGGGGCCAACGTCCTGACTTTC
cdr3_aa: CATSDSTASSGANVLTF

d_call: .
v_call: TRBV10-2
clone_size: .
j_call: TRBJ2-7
cdr3_nt: TGCGCCAGCAGTGTAGGGGCGTTCTACGAGCAGTACTTC
cdr3_aa: CASSVGAFYEQYF

d_call: .
v_call: TRBV27
clone_size: .
j_call: TRBJ1-6
cdr3_nt: TGTGCCAGCAGTCCCTACGGGAGGAGCTCCTATAATTCACCCCTCCACTTT
cdr3_aa: CASSPYGRSSYNSPLHF

d_call: TRBD1
v_call: TRBV27
clone_size: .
j_call: TRBJ1-5
cdr3_nt: TGTGCCAGCAGTTTAAGGTCCCGACAGGGAAGTCAGCCCCAGCATTTT
cdr3_aa: CASSLRSRQGSQPQHF

d_call: .
v_call: TRBV19
clone_size: .
j_call: TRBJ1-1
cdr3_nt: TGTGCCAGTAGTATCGGGGGGTTCAACACTGAAGCTTTCTTT
cdr3_aa: CASSIGGFNTEAFF

d_call: TRBD2
v_call: TRBV19
clone_size: .
j_call: TRBJ2-7
cdr3_nt: TGTGCCAGTAGTATAGCTAGCGGGGGGAACTACGAGCAGTACTTC
cdr3_aa: CASSIASGGNYEQYF

d_call: .
v_call: TRBV6-5
clone_size: .
j_call: TRBJ1-2
cdr3_nt: TGTGCCAGCACATACGCAGGCCACTATGGCTACACCTTC
cdr3_aa: CASTYAGHYGYTF

d_call: .
v_call: TRBV7-2
clone_size: .
j_call: TRBJ2-7
cdr3_nt: TGTGCCAGCAGCTATTCCGGGACTTATGCCGAGCAGTACTTC
cdr3_aa: CASSYSGTYAEQYF

d_call: .
v_call: TRBV19
clone_size: .
j_call: TRBJ2-5
cdr3_nt: TGTGCCAGTAGTACCCCTCGACGCGGGAAGGGGCAAGAGACCCAGTACTTC
cdr3_aa: CASSTPRRGKGQETQYF